Listed below are T cell receptor beta chains from one sample, sequenced in a study of blood T cells in healthy people across ages. TCRdb fed the 5' RACE reads into MiXCR, producing one record per CDR3 protein. Among hundreds of thousands of distinct CDR3 sequences listed, 25% to 30% were seen once. The sample taken for sequencing was blood. The origin of the receptors is an older woman in good health. The conserved cysteine and the conserved F or W are not part of the CDR3 here. Each record gives: D gene, V gene, clone size, CDR3 protein. D genes are given only for firm matches. Not all rows give a size; the values are once, few, many and, for expanded clones, a class.

. TRBV5-1 few ASSLELTDGYT
. TRBV6-1 . ASSDRRGAF
TRBD2 TRBV15 . ATGRAGGETQY
. TRBV10-3 many AIQGGQGAGAGVSYEQY
. TRBV7-8 . ASSLASVYQTQY
TRBD1 TRBV28 few ASAGQESNQPQH
. TRBV6-5 . ASSYSLDRPYGYT
TRBD2 TRBV14 . ASSLGLAGVQEQF
TRBD1 TRBV15 . ATSRVVTGGLKTQY
. TRBV25-1 many ASSVTGSTDTQY
. TRBV7-2 . ASSRTVYNSPLH
. TRBV9 . ASSVSQANSPLH
TRBD2 TRBV27 . ASSLSSSGQETQY
TRBD1 TRBV12-3/TRBV12-4 few ASKDRVDNSPLH
. TRBV27 few ASSFGNRGQNEKLF
. TRBV18 . ASSPPTDRNEKLF
. TRBV5-1 few ASSLEAAKGGTQY
TRBD1 TRBV2 . ASDKTGGYEQF
TRBD1 TRBV20-1 . SPRKDRGLHNEQF
TRBD2 TRBV28 . ATRTSGSIGYNEQF
TRBD1 TRBV28 . ASSTPGTGAHEQY
. TRBV4-2 few AGRTDENEKLF